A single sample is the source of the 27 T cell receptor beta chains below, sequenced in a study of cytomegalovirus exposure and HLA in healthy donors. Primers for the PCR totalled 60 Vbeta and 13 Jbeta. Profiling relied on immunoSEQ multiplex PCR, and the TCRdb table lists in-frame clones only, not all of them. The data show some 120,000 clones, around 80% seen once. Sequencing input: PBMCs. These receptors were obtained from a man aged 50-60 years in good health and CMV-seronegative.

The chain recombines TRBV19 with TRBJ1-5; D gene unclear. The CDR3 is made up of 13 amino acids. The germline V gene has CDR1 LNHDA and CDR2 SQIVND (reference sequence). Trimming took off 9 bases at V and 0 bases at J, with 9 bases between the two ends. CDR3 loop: CASHGGSNQPQHF. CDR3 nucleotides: TGTGCCAGCCACGGTGGTAGCAATCAGCCCCAGCATTTT.

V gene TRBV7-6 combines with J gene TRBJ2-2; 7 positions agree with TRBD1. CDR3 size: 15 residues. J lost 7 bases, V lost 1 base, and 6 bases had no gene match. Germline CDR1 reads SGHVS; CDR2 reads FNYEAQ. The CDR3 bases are TGTGCCAGCAGCTTAGGAACAGGGGTCGGCGGGGAGCTGTTTTTT. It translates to CASSLGTGVGGELFF.

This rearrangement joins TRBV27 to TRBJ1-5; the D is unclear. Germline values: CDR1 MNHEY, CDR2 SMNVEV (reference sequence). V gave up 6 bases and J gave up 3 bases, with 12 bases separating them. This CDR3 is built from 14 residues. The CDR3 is CASRAGSFNQPQHF. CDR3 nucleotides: TGTGCCAGCAGGGCGGGGTCCTTCAATCAGCCCCAGCATTTT.

The CDR3 loop is CASSLATSGRSPPYEQYF. CDR3 nucleotide sequence: TGTGCCAGCAGCTTAGCCACTAGCGGGAGGTCGCCCCCCTACGAGCAGTACTTC. The V gene is TRBV7-2, the J gene TRBJ2-7, with 12 bases lining up with TRBD2. The germline V gene encodes CDR1 SGHTA and CDR2 FQGNSA. The CDR3 has 18 amino acids. Unmatched junction bases numbered 8, after V lost 0 bases and J lost 2 bases.

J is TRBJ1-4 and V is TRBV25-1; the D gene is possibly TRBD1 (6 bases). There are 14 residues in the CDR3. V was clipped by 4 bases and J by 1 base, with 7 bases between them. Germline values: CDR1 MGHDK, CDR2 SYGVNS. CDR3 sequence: CASSARGTNEKLFF. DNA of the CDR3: TGTGCCAGCAGTGCCAGGGGAACTAATGAAAAACTGTTTTTT.

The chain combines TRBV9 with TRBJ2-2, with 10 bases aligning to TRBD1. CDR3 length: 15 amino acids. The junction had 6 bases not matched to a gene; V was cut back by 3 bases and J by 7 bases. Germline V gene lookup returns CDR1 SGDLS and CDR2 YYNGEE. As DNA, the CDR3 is TGTGCCAGCAGCGAAAGACAGGGGGCGGGCGGGGAGCTGTTTTTT. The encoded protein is CASSERQGAGGELFF.

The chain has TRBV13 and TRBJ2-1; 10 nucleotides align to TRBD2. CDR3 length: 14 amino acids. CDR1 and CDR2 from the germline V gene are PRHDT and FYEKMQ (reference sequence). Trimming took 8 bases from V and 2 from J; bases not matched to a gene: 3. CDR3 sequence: CASLTSGTYNEQFF. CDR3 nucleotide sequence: TGTGCCAGCTTAACTAGCGGGACCTACAATGAGCAGTTCTTC. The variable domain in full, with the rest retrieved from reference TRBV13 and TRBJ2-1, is AAGVIQSPRHLIKEKRETATLKCYPIPRHDTVYWYQQGPGQDPQFLISFYEKMQSDKGSIPDRFSAQQFSDYHSELNMSSLELGDSALYFCASLTSGTYNEQFFGPGTRLTVL.

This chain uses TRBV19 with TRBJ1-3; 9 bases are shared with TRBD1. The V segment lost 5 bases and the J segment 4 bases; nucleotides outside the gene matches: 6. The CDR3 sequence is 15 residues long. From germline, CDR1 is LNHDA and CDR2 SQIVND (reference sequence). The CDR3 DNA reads TGTGCCAGTAGTGCTGACAGGGGGTACGGAAACACCATATATTTT. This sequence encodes CASSADRGYGNTIYF.

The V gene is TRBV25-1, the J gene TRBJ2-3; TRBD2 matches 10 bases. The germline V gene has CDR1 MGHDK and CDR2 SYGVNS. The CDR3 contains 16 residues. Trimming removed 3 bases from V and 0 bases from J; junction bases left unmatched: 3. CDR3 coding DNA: TGTGCCAGCAGTGACCGTAGCGGGGGGAGCACAGATACGCAGTATTTT. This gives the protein CASSDRSGGSTDTQYF.

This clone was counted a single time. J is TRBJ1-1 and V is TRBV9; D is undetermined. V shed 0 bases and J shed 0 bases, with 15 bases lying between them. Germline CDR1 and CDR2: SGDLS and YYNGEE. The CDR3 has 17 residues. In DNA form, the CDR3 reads TGTGCCAGCAGCGTAGTAGCTTCTGGTTGGGTGAACACTGAAGCTTTCTTT. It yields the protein CASSVVASGWVNTEAFF.

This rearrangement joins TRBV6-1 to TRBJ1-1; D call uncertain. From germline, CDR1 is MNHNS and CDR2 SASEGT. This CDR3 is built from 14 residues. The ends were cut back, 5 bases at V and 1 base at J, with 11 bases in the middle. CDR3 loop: CASSLKPRNTEAFF. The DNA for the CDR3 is TGTGCCAGCAGTCTGAAACCCAGGAACACTGAAGCTTTCTTT.

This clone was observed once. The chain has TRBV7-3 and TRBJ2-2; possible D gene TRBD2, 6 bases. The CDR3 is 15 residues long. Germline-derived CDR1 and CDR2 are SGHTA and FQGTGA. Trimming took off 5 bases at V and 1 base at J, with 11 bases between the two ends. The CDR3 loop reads CASSPSEGNTGELFF. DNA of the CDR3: TGTGCCAGCAGCCCATCGGAGGGGAACACCGGGGAGCTGTTTTTT.

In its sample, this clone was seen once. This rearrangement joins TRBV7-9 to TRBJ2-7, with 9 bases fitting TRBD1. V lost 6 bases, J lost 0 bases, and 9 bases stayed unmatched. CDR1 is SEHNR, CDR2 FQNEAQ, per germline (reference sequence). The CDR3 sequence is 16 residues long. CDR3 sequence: CASSHPQGAISYEQYF. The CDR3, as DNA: TGTGCCAGCAGTCATCCACAGGGGGCGATCTCCTACGAGCAGTACTTC.

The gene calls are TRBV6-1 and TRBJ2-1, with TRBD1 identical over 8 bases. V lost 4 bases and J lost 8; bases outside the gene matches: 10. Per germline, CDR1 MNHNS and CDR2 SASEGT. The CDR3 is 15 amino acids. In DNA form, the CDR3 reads TGTGCCAGCAGTGGTGGACAGGGAGAGGGAGATGAGCAGTTCTTC. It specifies CASSGGQGEGDEQFF.

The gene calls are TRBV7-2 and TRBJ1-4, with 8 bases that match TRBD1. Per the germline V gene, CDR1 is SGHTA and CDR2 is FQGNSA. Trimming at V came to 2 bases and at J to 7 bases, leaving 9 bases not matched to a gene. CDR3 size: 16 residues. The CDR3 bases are TGTGCCAGCAGCTTAATGGCGGCAGGGACAGGTGAAAAACTGTTTTTT. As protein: CASSLMAAGTGEKLFF.

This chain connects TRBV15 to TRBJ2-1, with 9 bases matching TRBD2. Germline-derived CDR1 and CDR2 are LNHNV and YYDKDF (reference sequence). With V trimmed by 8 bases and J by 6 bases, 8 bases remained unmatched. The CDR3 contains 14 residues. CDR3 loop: CATLKAGGPNEQFF. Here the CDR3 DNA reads TGTGCCACCTTAAAAGCGGGAGGACCCAATGAGCAGTTCTTC.

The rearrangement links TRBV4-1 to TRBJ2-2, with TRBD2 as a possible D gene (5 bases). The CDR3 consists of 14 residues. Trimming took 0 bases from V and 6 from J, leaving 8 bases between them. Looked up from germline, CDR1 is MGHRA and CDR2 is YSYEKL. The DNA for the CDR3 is TGCGCCAGCAGCCAAGAAGTGAGGGCCGGGGAGCTGTTTTTT. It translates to CASSQEVRAGELFF.

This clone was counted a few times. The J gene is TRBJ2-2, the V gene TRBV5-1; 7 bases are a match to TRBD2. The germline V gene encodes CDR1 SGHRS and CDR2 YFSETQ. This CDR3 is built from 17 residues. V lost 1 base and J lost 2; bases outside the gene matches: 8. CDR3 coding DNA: TGCGCCAGCAGCTTGCGGCTCTCGGGAGGAAACACCGGGGAGCTGTTTTTT. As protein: CASSLRLSGGNTGELFF.

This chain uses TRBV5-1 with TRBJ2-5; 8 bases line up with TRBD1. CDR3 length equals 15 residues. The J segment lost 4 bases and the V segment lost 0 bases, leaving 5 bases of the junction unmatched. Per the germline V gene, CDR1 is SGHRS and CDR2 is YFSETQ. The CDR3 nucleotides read TGCGCCAGCAGCTTGGGTGGACAGGGAGGAGAGACCCAGTACTTC. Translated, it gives CASSLGGQGGETQYF.

The CDR3: CSASRGGRGFF. CDR3 DNA: TGCAGCGCCTCCCGAGGGGGGAGGGGGTTCTTC. This sequence joins TRBV29-1 and TRBJ2-1, with D perhaps matching TRBD2 (7 bases). The ends were cut back, 7 bases at V and 15 bases at J, with 19 bases in the middle. CDR1 and CDR2 from the germline V gene are SQVTM and ANQGSEA. This CDR3 is 11 amino acids long.

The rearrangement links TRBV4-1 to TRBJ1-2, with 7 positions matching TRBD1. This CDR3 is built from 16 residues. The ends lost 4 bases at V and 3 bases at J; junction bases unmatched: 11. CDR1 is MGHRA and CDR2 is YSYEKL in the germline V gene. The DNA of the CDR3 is TGCGCCAGCAGCCGGGAAGACAGGGTCTCAGACTATGGCTACACCTTC. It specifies CASSREDRVSDYGYTF.

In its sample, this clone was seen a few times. CDR3 in DNA: TGTGCCAGCAGCCGCACGGGACAAGAGAACACTGAAGCTTTCTTT. Translation gives CASSRTGQENTEAFF. V is TRBV7-9 and J is TRBJ1-1; a weak D match, TRBD1 (6 bases). CDR1 is SEHNR, CDR2 FQNEAQ, per germline (reference sequence). V lost 5 bases to trimming and J lost 1 base, with 14 bases between them. The length of the CDR3 is 15 residues.

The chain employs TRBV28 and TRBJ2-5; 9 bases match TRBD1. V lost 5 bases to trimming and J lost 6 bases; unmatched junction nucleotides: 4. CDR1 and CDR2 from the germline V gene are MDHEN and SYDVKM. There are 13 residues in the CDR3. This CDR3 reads CASSGTGRKTQYF. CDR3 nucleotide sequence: TGTGCCAGCAGTGGGACAGGGAGGAAGACCCAGTACTTC.

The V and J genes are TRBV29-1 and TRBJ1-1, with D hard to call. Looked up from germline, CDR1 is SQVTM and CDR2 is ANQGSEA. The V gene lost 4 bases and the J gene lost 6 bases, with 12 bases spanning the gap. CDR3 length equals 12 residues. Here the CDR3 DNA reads TGCAGCGTTGCTAGAGGAGTGGCTGAAGCTTTCTTT. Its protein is CSVARGVAEAFF.

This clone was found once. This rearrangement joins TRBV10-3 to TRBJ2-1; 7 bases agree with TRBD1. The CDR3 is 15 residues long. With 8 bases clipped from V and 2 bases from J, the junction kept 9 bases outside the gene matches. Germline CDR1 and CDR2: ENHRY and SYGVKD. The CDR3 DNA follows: TGTGCCATCGAGGGGGACAGCGTCCCCTACAATGAGCAGTTCTTC. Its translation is CAIEGDSVPYNEQFF.

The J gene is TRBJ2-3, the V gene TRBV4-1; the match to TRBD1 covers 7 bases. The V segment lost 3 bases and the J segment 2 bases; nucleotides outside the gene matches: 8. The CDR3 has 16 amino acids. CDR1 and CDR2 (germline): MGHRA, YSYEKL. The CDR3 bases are TGCGCCAGCAGCCACGCCGGGACAGCTATCACAGATACGCAGTATTTT. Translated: CASSHAGTAITDTQYF.

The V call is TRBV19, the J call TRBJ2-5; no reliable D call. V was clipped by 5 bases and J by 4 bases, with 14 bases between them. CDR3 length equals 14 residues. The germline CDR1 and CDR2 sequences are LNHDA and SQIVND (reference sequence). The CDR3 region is CASSSLKTGETQYF. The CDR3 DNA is TGTGCCAGTAGTTCCCTTAAGACGGGAGAGACCCAGTACTTC.